Detailed here is one T cell receptor (beta chain). Antigen unknown. The data were obtained in a study of CD8 T cells in ankylosing spondylitis. Library preparation for TCR beta used quantitative 5'-RACE with molecular barcodes. TCRdb redid the calling of the 5' RACE reads with MiXCR, one entry per CDR3 protein. The table includes about 180,000 distinct CDR3 sequences, roughly 10% detected once. Study results and caveats: Researchers reportedly found disease-linked clones significantly enriched in matched ankylosing spondylitis synovial fluid.

Germline V gene sequence: CDR1 SGHAT, CDR2 FQNNGV. The V gene lost 5 bases and the J gene lost 0 bases, with 10 bases spanning the gap. The CDR3 runs 15 residues. The source material was blood, either unsorted or a sorted T cell fraction (not recorded which). The source is a female donor with ankylosing spondylitis or in good health (not recorded which). The V and J genes are TRBV11-2 and TRBJ2-2; D is undetermined. The CDR3 DNA is TGTGCCAGCAGCCCATTTGACTCGAACACCGGGGAGCTGTTTTTT. Protein sequence: CASSPFDSNTGELFF. Filled out from reference TRBV11-2 and TRBJ2-2, the complete variable domain reads EAGVAQSPRYKIIEKRQSVAFWCNPISGHATLYWYQQILGQGPKLLIQFQNNGVVDDSQLPKDRFSAERLKGVDSTLKIQPAKLEDSAVYLCASSPFDSNTGELFFGEGSRLTVL.